The 30 T cell receptor beta chains in this list originate from one sample, sequenced in a study of cytomegalovirus exposure and HLA in healthy donors. The PCR employed 60 Vbeta primers together with 13 Jbeta primers. Produced via immunoSEQ multiplex PCR; TCRdb's table is partial and in-frame only. This sample's clone table lists roughly 110,000 clones. Input material: PBMCs. The receptors shown here come from a man aged 25 to 45 in good health and CMV-seronegative.

The V gene is TRBV5-4, the J gene TRBJ1-2; D is unclear. The CDR3 length is 14 residues. Germline assignment: CDR1 SGHNT and CDR2 YYREEE (reference sequence). V dropped 9 bases and J dropped 1 base, with 16 bases sitting between them. The chain's CDR3 is CATQSTRYNYGYTF. The CDR3 bases are TGTGCCACCCAATCAACCAGGTATAACTATGGCTACACCTTC.

The chain combines TRBV15 with TRBJ1-5; no firm D call. There are 15 residues in the CDR3. Germline CDR1 and CDR2: LNHNV and YYDKDF (reference sequence). Trimming removed 5 bases from V and 2 bases from J, with 13 bases in between. In nucleotides, the CDR3 is TGTGCCACCAGCGTAGATGGCGCGGGCAATCAGCCCCAGCATTTT. Translating it yields CATSVDGAGNQPQHF.

The V call is TRBV9, the J call TRBJ2-1, with 7 bases that match TRBD1. Per the germline V gene, CDR1 is SGDLS and CDR2 is YYNGEE. The CDR3 totals 13 residues. Trimming cost V 0 bases and J 12 bases; bases outside gene matches: 6. Written as DNA, the CDR3 is TGTGCCAGCAGCGTAGACAGTTCAGGGGGGCAGTTCTTC. It specifies CASSVDSSGGQFF.

The rearrangement uses TRBV27 and TRBJ2-1; 7 nucleotides align to TRBD2. The CDR3 runs 10 residues. The V gene end was trimmed by 8 bases and the J gene end by 12 bases; junction bases not matched to a gene: 4. Germline CDR1 and CDR2: MNHEY and SMNVEV (reference sequence). As DNA, the CDR3 is TGTGCCAGCGGGGGGGACCGGCAGTTCTTC. Translated, it gives CASGGDRQFF.

The V and J genes are TRBV11-2 and TRBJ1-1; weak D call: TRBD1 (5 bases). CDR3 size: 13 residues. Germline V gives CDR1 SGHAT, CDR2 FQNNGV. The V and J ends lost 5 bases and 5 bases respectively, with 12 bases between them. CDR3 protein: CASSQAGGTEAFF. DNA for the CDR3: TGTGCCAGCAGCCAGGCGGGGGGGACTGAAGCTTTCTTT.

This rearrangement joins TRBV13 to TRBJ1-2; 8 bases agree with TRBD1. Germline CDR1 PRHDT, CDR2 FYEKMQ (reference sequence). V was pared by 4 bases and J by 7 bases, with 23 bases of the junction left unmatched. This CDR3 comprises 19 residues. The CDR3 sequence is CASSSTRQGRSHKASGYTF. CDR3 sequence (DNA): TGTGCCAGCAGCTCTACCCGACAGGGGCGGTCGCATAAGGCTAGTGGCTACACCTTC.

As for this clone: A read error may account for a junction end that differs from germline. The V and J genes are TRBV9 and TRBJ2-3; 8 nucleotides align to TRBD2. CDR1 SGDLS and CDR2 YYNGEE come from the germline V gene. This CDR3 contains 14 residues. The CDR3 nucleotides read TGTGCCAGCAGCGTACAAGCGGGGGCCCCGGCTTTATACTTT. Amino acids: CASSVQAGAPALYF.

The V gene is TRBV14, the J gene TRBJ2-3; 9 nucleotides match TRBD1. Germline trimming cut 3 bases from V and 2 bases from J; bases unmatched to any gene: 6. The germline gives CDR1 SGHDN, CDR2 FVKESK. The CDR3 loop spans 16 amino acids. The CDR3 DNA sequence: TGTGCCAGCAGCCACTTCACAGGGGGCCCCACAGATACGCAGTATTTT. The encoded protein is CASSHFTGGPTDTQYF.

V is TRBV25-1 and J is TRBJ1-2; D is unclear. In germline, CDR1 is MGHDK, CDR2 SYGVNS. V lost 4 bases and J 6 bases, leaving 15 bases between the germline ends. The CDR3 covers 14 residues. The CDR3 loop is CASSAPRGFDGYTF. CDR3 DNA: TGTGCCAGCAGTGCACCCCGGGGTTTTGATGGCTACACCTTC.

The DNA of the CDR3 is TGTGCCAGCAGTTCGTGGCGGGCCGAGGGTGAAGCTTTCTTT. Protein sequence: CASSSWRAEGEAFF. The chain links TRBV28 to TRBJ1-1; D is unclear. In germline, CDR1 is MDHEN, CDR2 SYDVKM. CDR3 length: 14 amino acids. V dropped 4 bases and J dropped 7 bases, with 16 bases sitting between them.

The chain is built from TRBV5-8 and TRBJ1-3, with a weak D call TRBD1 (6 bases). This CDR3 spans 13 amino acids. Trimming removed 3 bases at V and 2 bases at J, with 6 bases between. CDR1 and CDR2 (germline): SGHTS, YDEGEE. CDR3 DNA: TGTGCCAGCAGCTACAGGGCTGGAAACACCATATATTTT. Its translation is CASSYRAGNTIYF.

This chain uses TRBV15 with TRBJ1-3; no clear D gene. Germline values: CDR1 LNHNV, CDR2 YYDKDF (reference sequence). The CDR3 is made up of 14 amino acids. Trimming took off 3 bases at V and 0 bases at J, with 6 bases between the two ends. The CDR3 loop reads CATSRHGSGNTIYF. The CDR3 region has the DNA TGTGCCACCAGCAGGCACGGCTCTGGAAACACCATATATTTT.

The chain couples TRBV5-5 to TRBJ1-5, with a weak D call TRBD1 (5 bases). V was cut by 6 bases and J by 0 bases, with 13 bases left in between. CDR1 is SGHKS and CDR2 is YYEKEE in the germline V gene (reference sequence). The CDR3 has 15 residues. In DNA, the CDR3 is TGTGCCAGCACCCTGGGGCCAGCTAGCAATCAGCCCCAGCATTTT. It is translated as CASTLGPASNQPQHF. The full variable domain, in which reference TRBV5-5 and TRBJ1-5 provide the parts outside the CDR3, is DAGVTQSPTHLIKTRGQQVTLRCSPISGHKSVSWYQQVLGQGPQFIFQYYEKEERGRGNFPDRFSARQFPNYSSELNVNALLLGDSALYLCASTLGPASNQPQHFGDGTRLSIL.

V and J are TRBV21-1 and TRBJ2-7; the table names TRBD1, a call not compared with the DNA. TRBV21-1 is a known pseudogene. The CDR3 covers 15 residues. The CDR3 sequence: CASSNRDRSPHEQYF. The CDR3 bases are TGTGCCAGCAGCAACCGGGACAGGTCGCCCCACGAGCAGTACTTC.

The rearrangement links TRBV19 to TRBJ1-1; D is perhaps TRBD1 (6 bases). CDR3 length: 15 amino acids. CDR1 is LNHDA and CDR2 is SQIVND in the germline V gene (reference sequence). V lost 5 bases, J lost 0 bases, and 13 bases lay in between. The CDR3 sequence is CASSGWTDMNTEAFF. The CDR3 bases are TGTGCCAGTAGTGGATGGACAGACATGAACACTGAAGCTTTCTTT.

The rearrangement links TRBV7-2 to TRBJ1-1; tentatively, D is TRBD1 (6 bases). Trimming removed 4 bases from V and 6 bases from J, with 12 bases in between. This CDR3 comprises 13 residues. Per the germline V gene, CDR1 is SGHTA and CDR2 is FQGNSA. The CDR3 protein is CASSWTVSSEAFF. Here the CDR3 DNA reads TGTGCCAGCAGCTGGACAGTGTCCTCTGAAGCTTTCTTT.

J is TRBJ2-5 and V is TRBV29-1; no definite D call. V gave up 7 bases and J gave up 2 bases, with 8 bases separating them. Germline-derived CDR1 and CDR2 are SQVTM and ANQGSEA. This CDR3 contains 11 residues. The DNA of the CDR3 is TGCAGCGGACTGGAACAAGAGACCCAGTACTTC. It is translated as CSGLEQETQYF. Complete variable domain (other parts from reference TRBV29-1 and TRBJ2-5): SAVISQKPSRDICQRGTSLTIQCQVDSQVTMMFWYRQQPGQSLTLIATANQGSEATYESGFVIDKFPISRPNLTFSTLTVSNMSPEDSSIYLCSGLEQETQYFGPGTRLLVL.

In regard to this clone: Other DNA sequences from this sample encode an identical CDR3 as well. CDR3 sequence: CASSQEGQLSYEQYF. In DNA, the CDR3 is TGCGCCAGCAGCCAAGAGGGACAGCTCTCCTACGAGCAGTACTTC. The V and J genes are TRBV4-1 and TRBJ2-7, with 7 bases identical to TRBD1. V shed 0 bases and J 0 bases; nucleotides not matched to a gene: 2. The germline V gene has CDR1 MGHRA and CDR2 YSYEKL. The CDR3 has 15 amino acids.

The chain is built from TRBV5-1 and TRBJ2-3; 10 positions match TRBD2. J lost 7 bases, V lost 4 bases, and 9 bases had no gene match. The CDR3 loop spans 15 amino acids. CDR1 is SGHRS, CDR2 YFSETQ, per germline. CDR3 sequence: CASSSKRGGGNTQYF. The CDR3 DNA reads TGCGCCAGCAGCAGTAAGCGGGGGGGCGGGAATACGCAGTATTTT.

This chain links TRBV4-3 with TRBJ2-7; 8 nucleotides agree with TRBD1. The CDR3 contains 15 residues. Germline lookup yields CDR1 LGHNA and CDR2 YSLEER. J gave up 2 bases and V 3 bases, and 6 bases lay outside the gene matches. The CDR3 sequence: CASSHRTGSPYEQYF. The CDR3 nucleotides are TGCGCCAGCAGCCATAGGACAGGGAGCCCCTACGAGCAGTACTTC.

The chain recombines TRBV5-1 with TRBJ1-4, with TRBD1 matching over 9 bases. This CDR3 comprises 14 residues. Germline values: CDR1 SGHRS, CDR2 YFSETQ. V shed 7 bases and J 8 bases; nucleotides not matched to a gene: 9. The DNA for the CDR3 is TGCGCCAGCGGCCTTCCGGGACAGGGAGAAAAACTGTTTTTT. It translates to CASGLPGQGEKLFF.

The chain uses TRBV14 and TRBJ2-2, with unresolved D. Germline V lookup: CDR1 SGHDN, CDR2 FVKESK. The CDR3 is 16 residues long. V was cut by 0 bases and J by 6 bases, with 14 bases left in between. The CDR3 region is CASSQDLIAAAGELFF. DNA of the CDR3: TGTGCCAGCAGCCAAGATCTTATAGCAGCTGCCGGGGAGCTGTTTTTT.

The chain carries TRBV6-5 and TRBJ2-7, with 8 nucleotides matching TRBD1. This CDR3 is 13 amino acids long. Unmatched junction bases numbered 11, after V lost 10 bases and J lost 6 bases. Per germline, CDR1 MNHEY and CDR2 SVGAGI. The CDR3 DNA reads as TGTGCCACTCAGGGGGCGAGAGCGCCCGAGCAGTACTTC. Protein product: CATQGARAPEQYF.

The chain couples TRBV11-2 to TRBJ1-1, with D maybe TRBD1 (6 bases). Germline V gene lookup returns CDR1 SGHAT and CDR2 FQNNGV. The germline V and J ends were trimmed by 5 bases and 3 bases, with 13 bases remaining between them. The CDR3 sequence is 14 residues long. The CDR3 DNA follows: TGTGCCAGCAGCCGCACAGGGAGTTACACTGAAGCTTTCTTT. Translated, it gives CASSRTGSYTEAFF.

This chain joins TRBV5-1 and TRBJ2-3, with D hard to call. The CDR3 sequence is 15 residues long. Germline V gene sequence: CDR1 SGHRS, CDR2 YFSETQ. Trimming removed 2 bases at V and 2 bases at J, with 12 bases between. CDR3 in DNA: TGCGCCAGCAGCTTATTGACTGGGTACACAGATACGCAGTATTTT. Encoded protein: CASSLLTGYTDTQYF.

V gene TRBV5-4 combines with J gene TRBJ1-4, with D possibly TRBD1 on 6 matching bases. The V gene's germline CDR1 is SGHNT and CDR2 YYREEE (reference sequence). This CDR3 has 15 amino acids. Between the trimmed V and J ends, which lost 2 bases and 8 bases, there was a span of 16 bases. The CDR3 spells CASSFSGTRGEKLFF. CDR3 sequence (DNA): TGTGCCAGCAGCTTCTCGGGGACTAGGGGGGAAAAACTGTTTTTT.

The chain carries TRBV5-1 and TRBJ2-7; possible D gene TRBD1, 5 bases. The ends were cut back, 0 bases at V and 0 bases at J, with 7 bases in the middle. The germline V gene has CDR1 SGHRS and CDR2 YFSETQ. The length of the CDR3 is 14 residues. The CDR3 spells CASSLGQGSYEQYF. CDR3 coding DNA: TGCGCCAGCAGCTTGGGTCAGGGCTCCTACGAGCAGTACTTC.

This sequence joins TRBV7-9 and TRBJ1-2; perhaps TRBD1 as D (5 bases). V was cut by 3 bases and J by 6 bases, with 8 bases left in between. The CDR3 runs 12 residues. Germline CDR1 and CDR2: SEHNR and FQNEAQ (reference sequence). CDR3 nucleotides: TGTGCCAGCAGCTTTCGGGGGGATGGCTACACCTTC. Translated, it gives CASSFRGDGYTF.

This chain joins TRBV6-1 and TRBJ2-1; 7 bases align to TRBD1. Germline trimming cut 2 bases from V and 7 bases from J; bases unmatched to any gene: 11. The germline V gene encodes CDR1 MNHNS and CDR2 SASEGT. The CDR3 is made up of 16 amino acids. The CDR3 spells CASSENWRQGVNEQFF. The CDR3 DNA follows: TGTGCCAGCAGTGAAAATTGGCGACAGGGAGTGAATGAGCAGTTCTTC.

V gene TRBV5-6 combines with J gene TRBJ1-6, with D perhaps matching TRBD1 (5 bases). Per the germline V gene, CDR1 is SGHDT and CDR2 is YYEEEE. CDR3 size: 17 residues. The germline V and J ends were trimmed by 4 bases and 0 bases, with 14 bases remaining between them. This CDR3 is CASSPTQGSSYNSPLHF. For the CDR3, the DNA is TGTGCCAGCAGCCCGACCCAGGGAAGCTCCTATAATTCACCCCTCCACTTT.